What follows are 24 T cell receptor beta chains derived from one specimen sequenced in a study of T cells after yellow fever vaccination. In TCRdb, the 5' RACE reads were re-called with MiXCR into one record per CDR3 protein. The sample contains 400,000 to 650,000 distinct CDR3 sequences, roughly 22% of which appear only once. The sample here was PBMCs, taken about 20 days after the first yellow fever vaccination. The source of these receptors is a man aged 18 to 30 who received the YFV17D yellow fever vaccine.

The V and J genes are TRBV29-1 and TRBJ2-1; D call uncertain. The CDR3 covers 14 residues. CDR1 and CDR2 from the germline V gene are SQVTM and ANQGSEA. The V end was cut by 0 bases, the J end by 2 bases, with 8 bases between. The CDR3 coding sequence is TGCAGCGTTGAAGATCTTCGGGCCTACAATGAGCAGTTCTTC. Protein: CSVEDLRAYNEQFF.

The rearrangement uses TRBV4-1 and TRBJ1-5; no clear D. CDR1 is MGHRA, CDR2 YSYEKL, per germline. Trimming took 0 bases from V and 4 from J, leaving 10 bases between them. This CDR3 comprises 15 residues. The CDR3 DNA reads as TGCGCCAGCAGCCAAGATATTTTGGGAAATCAGCCCCAGCATTTT. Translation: CASSQDILGNQPQHF.

CDR3 bases: TGTGCCAGCGGGAACAGGGGGGCTTACAATGAGCAGTTCTTC. Translation gives CASGNRGAYNEQFF. The V and J genes are TRBV27 and TRBJ2-1; 8 bases fit TRBD1. Germline CDR1 is MNHEY and CDR2 is SMNVEV (reference sequence). CDR3 length: 14 amino acids. V lost 8 bases to trimming and J lost 4 bases; unmatched junction nucleotides: 7.

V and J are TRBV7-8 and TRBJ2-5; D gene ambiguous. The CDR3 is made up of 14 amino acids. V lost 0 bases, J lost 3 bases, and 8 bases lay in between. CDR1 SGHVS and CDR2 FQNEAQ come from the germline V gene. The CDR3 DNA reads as TGTGCCAGCAGCTTAGCAACATTGGAAGAGACCCAGTACTTC. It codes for CASSLATLEETQYF. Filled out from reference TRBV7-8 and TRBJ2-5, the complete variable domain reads GAGVSQSPRYKVAKRGQDVALRCDPISGHVSLFWYQQALGQGPEFLTYFQNEAQLDKSGLPSDRFFAERPEGSVSTLKIQRTQQEDSAVYLCASSLATLEETQYFGPGTRLLVL.

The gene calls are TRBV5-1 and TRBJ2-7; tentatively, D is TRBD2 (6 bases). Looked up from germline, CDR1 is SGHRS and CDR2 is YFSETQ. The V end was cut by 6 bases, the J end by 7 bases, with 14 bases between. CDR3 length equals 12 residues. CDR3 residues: CASTIPGDEQYF. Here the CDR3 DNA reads TGCGCCAGCACCATTCCGGGGGATGAGCAGTACTTC.

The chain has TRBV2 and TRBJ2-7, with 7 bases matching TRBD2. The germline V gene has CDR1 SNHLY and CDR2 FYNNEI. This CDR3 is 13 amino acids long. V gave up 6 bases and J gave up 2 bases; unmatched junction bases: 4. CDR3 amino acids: CASRWRGTYEQYV. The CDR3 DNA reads TGTGCCAGCAGATGGCGGGGGACCTACGAGCAGTACGTC.

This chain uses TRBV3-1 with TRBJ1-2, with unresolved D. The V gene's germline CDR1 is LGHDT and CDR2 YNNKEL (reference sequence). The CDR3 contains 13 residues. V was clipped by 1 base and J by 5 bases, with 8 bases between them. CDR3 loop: CASSQARIYGYTF. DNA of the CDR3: TGTGCCAGCAGCCAAGCCAGGATATATGGCTACACCTTC.

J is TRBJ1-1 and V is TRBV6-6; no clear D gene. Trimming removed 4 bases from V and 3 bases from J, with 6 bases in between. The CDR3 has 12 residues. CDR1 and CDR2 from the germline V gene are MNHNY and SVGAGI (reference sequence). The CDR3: CASSSPYTEAFF. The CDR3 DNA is TGTGCCAGCAGTTCCCCTTACACTGAAGCTTTCTTT.

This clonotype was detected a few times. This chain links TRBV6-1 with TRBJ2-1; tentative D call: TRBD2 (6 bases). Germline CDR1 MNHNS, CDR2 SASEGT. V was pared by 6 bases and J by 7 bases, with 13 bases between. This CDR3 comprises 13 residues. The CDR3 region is CASSRGEWNEQFF. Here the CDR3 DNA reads TGTGCCAGCAGCCGCGGGGAGTGGAATGAGCAGTTCTTC.

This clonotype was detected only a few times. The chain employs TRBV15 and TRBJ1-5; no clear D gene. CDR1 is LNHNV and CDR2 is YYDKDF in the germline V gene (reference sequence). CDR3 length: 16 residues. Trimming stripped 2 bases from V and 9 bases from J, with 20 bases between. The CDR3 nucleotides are TGTGCCACCAGCAGAAAAGATAGAATAAGGGTCGGGCCCCAGCATTTT. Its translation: CATSRKDRIRVGPQHF.

CDR3 sequence reads: CASSLKRDYSNSPLHF. CDR3 bases: TGTGCCAGCAGCTTAAAGCGCGACTATAGCAATTCACCCCTCCACTTT. This chain joins TRBV7-9 and TRBJ1-6; unclear D gene. The length of the CDR3 is 16 residues. V lost 2 bases and J lost 7, with 15 bases in between. CDR1 SEHNR and CDR2 FQNEAQ come from the germline V gene (reference sequence).

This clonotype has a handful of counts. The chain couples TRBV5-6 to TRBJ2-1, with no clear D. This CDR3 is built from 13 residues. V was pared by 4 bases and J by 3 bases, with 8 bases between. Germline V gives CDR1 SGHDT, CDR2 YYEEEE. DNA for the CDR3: TGTGCCAGCAGCATGGACGGCTACAATGAGCAGTTCTTC. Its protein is CASSMDGYNEQFF. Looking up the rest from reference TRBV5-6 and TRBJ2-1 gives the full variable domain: DAGVTQSPTHLIKTRGQQVTLRCSPKSGHDTVSWYQQALGQGPQFIFQYYEEEERQRGNFPDRFSGHQFPNYSSELNVNALLLGDSALYLCASSMDGYNEQFFGPGTRLTVL.

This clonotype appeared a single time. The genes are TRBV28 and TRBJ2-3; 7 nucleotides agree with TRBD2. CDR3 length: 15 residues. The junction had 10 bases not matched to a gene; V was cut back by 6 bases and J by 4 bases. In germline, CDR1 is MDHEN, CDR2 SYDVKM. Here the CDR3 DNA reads TGTGCCAGCAGGCCACTAGCGCGGGTGCCAGATACGCAGTATTTT. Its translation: CASRPLARVPDTQYF.

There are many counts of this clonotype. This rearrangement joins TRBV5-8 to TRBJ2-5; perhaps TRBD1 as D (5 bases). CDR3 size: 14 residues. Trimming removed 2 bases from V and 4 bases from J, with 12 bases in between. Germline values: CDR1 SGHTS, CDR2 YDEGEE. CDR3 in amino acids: CASSFQGATETQYF. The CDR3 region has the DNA TGTGCCAGCAGCTTTCAGGGTGCCACAGAGACCCAGTACTTC.

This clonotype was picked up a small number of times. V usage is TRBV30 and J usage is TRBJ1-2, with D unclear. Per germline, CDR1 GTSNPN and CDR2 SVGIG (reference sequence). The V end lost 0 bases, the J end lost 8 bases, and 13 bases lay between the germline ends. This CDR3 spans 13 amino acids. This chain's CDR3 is CAWSVRTPGGYTF. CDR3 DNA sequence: TGTGCCTGGAGTGTACGCACCCCCGGGGGCTACACCTTC.

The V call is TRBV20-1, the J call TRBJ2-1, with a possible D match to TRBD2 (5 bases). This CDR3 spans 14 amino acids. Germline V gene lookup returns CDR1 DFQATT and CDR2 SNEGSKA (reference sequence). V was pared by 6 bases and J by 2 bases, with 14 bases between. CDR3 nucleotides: TGCAGTGCGTCGAGCGGTGCTCCCTACAATGAGCAGTTCTTC. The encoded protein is CSASSGAPYNEQFF.

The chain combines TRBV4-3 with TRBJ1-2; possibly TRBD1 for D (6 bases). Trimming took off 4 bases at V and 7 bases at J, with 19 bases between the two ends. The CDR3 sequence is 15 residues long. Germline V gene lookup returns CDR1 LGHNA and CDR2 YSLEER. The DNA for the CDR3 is TGCGCCAGCAGCCGCGGGACATTCTATTCAGGTGGCTACACCTTC. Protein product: CASSRGTFYSGGYTF.

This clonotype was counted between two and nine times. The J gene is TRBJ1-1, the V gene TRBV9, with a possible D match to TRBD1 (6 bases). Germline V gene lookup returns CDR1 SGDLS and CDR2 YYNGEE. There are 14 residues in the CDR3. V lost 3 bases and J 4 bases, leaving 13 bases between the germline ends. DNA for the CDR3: TGTGCCAGCAGCGCCGAGACAGGAGGCACTGAAGCTTTCTTT. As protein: CASSAETGGTEAFF.

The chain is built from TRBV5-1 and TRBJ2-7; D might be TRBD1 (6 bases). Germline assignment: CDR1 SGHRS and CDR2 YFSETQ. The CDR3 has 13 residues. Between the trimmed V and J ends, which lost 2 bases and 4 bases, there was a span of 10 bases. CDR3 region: CASSLRGMYEQYF. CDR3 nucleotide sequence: TGCGCCAGCAGCTTAAGGGGGATGTACGAGCAGTACTTC.

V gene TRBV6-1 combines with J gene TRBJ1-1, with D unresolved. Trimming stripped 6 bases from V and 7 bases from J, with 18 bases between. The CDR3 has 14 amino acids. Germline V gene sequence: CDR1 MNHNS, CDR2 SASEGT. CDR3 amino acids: CASSKVSLALEAFF. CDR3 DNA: TGTGCCAGCAGCAAAGTATCCTTGGCCCTTGAAGCTTTCTTT.

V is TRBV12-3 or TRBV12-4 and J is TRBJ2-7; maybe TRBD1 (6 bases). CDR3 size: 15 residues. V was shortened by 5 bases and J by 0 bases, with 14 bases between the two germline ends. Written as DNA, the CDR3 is TGTGCCAGCAGTGTAGGGACACCACGCTCCTACGAGCAGTACTTC. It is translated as CASSVGTPRSYEQYF.

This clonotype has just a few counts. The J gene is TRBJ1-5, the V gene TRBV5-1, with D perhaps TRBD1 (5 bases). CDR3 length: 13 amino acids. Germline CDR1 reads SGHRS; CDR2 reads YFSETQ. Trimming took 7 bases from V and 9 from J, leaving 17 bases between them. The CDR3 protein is CASALDGQGPQHF. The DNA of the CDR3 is TGCGCCAGCGCCTTGGATGGCCAGGGGCCCCAGCATTTT.

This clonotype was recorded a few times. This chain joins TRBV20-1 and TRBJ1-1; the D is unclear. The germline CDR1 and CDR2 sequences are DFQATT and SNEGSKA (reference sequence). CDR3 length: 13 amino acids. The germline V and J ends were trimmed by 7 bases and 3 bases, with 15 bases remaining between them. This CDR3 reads CSGRKGSDTEAFF. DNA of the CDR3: TGCAGTGGAAGGAAGGGCAGCGACACTGAAGCTTTCTTT.

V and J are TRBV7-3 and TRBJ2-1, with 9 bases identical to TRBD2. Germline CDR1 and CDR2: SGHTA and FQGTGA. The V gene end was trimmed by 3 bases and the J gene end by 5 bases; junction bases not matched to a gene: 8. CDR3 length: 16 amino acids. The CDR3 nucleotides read TGTGCCAGCAGCTTCTCTGGCGGGGGGGCTGACAATGAGCAGTTCTTC. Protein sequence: CASSFSGGGADNEQFF. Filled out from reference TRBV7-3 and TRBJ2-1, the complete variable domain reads GAGVSQTPSNKVTEKGKYVELRCDPISGHTALYWYRQSLGQGPEFLIYFQGTGAADDSGLPNDRFFAVRPEGSVSTLKIQRTERGDSAVYLCASSFSGGGADNEQFFGPGTRLTVL.